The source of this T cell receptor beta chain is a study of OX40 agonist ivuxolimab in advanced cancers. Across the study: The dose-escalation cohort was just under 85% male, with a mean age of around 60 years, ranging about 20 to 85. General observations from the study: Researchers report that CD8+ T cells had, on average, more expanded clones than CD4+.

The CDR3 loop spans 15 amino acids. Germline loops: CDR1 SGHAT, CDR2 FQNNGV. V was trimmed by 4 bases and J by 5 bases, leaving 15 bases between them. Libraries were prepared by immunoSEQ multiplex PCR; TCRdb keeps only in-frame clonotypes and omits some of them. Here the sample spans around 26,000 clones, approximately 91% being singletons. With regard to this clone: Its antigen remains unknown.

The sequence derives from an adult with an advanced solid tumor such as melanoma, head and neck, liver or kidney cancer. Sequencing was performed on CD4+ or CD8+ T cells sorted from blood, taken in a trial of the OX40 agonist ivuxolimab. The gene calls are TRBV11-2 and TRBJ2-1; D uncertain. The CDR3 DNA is TGTGCCAGCAGCTCCGGCTTTGGTCTGGACAATGAGCAGTTCTTC. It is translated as CASSSGFGLDNEQFF.